This T cell receptor beta chain was sequenced in a study of CD8 T cells in ankylosing spondylitis. Study-wide points: Reportedly, significant enrichment of disease-linked clones occurred in matched ankylosing spondylitis synovial fluid. In ankylosing spondylitis blood, a motif of roughly 8 highly homologous TCR beta variants appeared characteristic.

V lost 2 bases and J 2 bases, leaving 7 bases between the germline ends. The germline CDR1 and CDR2 sequences are MNHEY and SMNVEV (reference sequence). This CDR3 has 13 amino acids. For TCR beta, libraries came from quantitative 5'-RACE with molecular barcodes. TCRdb used MiXCR to reprocess the 5' RACE reads, holding one entry per CDR3 protein. Of 150,000 to 200,000 distinct CDR3 sequences in the sample, about a sixth were seen once. This clonotype was recorded at least ten times. Its antigen is undetermined. This TCR was sampled from a male donor with ankylosing spondylitis or in good health (not recorded which). The material sequenced was blood, either unsorted or a sorted T cell fraction (not recorded which). The chain employs TRBV27 and TRBJ2-7, with unresolved D. The CDR3 nucleotides read TGTGCCAGCAGTTTAAACATCGCCTACGAGCAGTACTTC. Its translation is CASSLNIAYEQYF.